This T cell receptor (beta chain) was observed in a study of PD-1 blockade in classical Hodgkin lymphoma. Overall study: Patients were treated with nivolumab at 3 mg/kg, and this was given intravenously every 2 weeks.

Between the trimmed V and J ends, which lost 3 bases and 1 base, there was a span of 6 bases. The CDR3 totals 13 residues. Germline CDR1 SEHNR, CDR2 FQNEAQ (reference sequence). Study-wide results and limits: By cycle point C4D1, TCR diversity had risen significantly in CD4+ cells (but not CD8+ cells). Baseline diversity resembling that of newly diagnosed patients was seen in complete responders.

Note on this clone: No antigen is known for it.

The assay was immunoSEQ multiplex PCR, and TCRdb's table has in-frame clones only and misses some. The table shows over 50,000 clones, with around nine tenths occurring only once. Noted time point: cycle 4 day 1 (C4D1), after less than 7 weeks of nivolumab. Every patient experienced relapse after autologous stem cell transplantation, and brentuximab vedotin exposure varied. The chain combines TRBV7-9 with TRBJ1-1; no firm D call. The clonotype originates from a human donor with classical Hodgkin lymphoma. The sequencing used peripheral blood mononuclear cells (PBMCs), collected before the fourth cycle of nivolumab. The CDR3 loop is CASSFVGNTEAFF. CDR3 DNA: TGTGCCAGCAGCTTTGTGGGGAACACTGAAGCTTTCTTT.